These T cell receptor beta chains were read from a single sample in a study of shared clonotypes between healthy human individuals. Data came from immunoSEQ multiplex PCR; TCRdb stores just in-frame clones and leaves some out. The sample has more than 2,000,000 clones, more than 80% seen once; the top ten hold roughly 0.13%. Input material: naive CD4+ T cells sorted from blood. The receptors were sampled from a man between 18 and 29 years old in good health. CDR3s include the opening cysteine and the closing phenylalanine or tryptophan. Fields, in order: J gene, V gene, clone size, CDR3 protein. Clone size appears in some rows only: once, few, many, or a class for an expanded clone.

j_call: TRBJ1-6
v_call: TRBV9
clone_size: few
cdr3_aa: CASSMRPVNSPLHF

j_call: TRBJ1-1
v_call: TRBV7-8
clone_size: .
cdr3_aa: CASSPRGNTEAFF

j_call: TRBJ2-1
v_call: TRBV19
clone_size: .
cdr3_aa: CASSTGRDRDYNEQFF

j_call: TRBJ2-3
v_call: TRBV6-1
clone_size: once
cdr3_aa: CASSVRLAGASTDTQYF

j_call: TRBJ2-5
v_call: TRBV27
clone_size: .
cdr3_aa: CASNQAGGTQETQYF

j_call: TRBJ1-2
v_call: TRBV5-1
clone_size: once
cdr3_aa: CASRSGTGGSSGYTF

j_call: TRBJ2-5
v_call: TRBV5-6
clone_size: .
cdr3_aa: CASRRPGETQYF

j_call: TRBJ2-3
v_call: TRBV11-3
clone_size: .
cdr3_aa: CASSFTFASGRATDTQYF

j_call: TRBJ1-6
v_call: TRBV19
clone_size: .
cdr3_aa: CASRGMGGSYNSPLHF

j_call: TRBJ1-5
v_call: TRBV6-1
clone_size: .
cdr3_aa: CASRAGGQPQHF

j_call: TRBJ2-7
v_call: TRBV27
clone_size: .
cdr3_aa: CASSFRSHNSYEQYF

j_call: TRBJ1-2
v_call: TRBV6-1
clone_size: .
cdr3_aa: CASSDRGLPGVNYGYTF

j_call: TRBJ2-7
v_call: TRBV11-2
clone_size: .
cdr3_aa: CASSQLPALNYEQYF

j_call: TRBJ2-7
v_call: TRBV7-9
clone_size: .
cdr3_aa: CASSPSAGKNYEQYF

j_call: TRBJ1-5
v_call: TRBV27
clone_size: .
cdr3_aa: CASSLLSDSNQPQHF

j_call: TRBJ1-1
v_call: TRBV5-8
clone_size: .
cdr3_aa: CASSPWTGANTEAFF

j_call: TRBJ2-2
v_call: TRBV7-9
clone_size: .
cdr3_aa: CASSLMGTVRGTGELFF

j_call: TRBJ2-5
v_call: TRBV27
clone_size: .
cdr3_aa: CASSLLAGGPQTQYF

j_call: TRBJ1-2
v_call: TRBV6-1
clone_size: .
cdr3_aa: CASSGGTGGNYGYTF

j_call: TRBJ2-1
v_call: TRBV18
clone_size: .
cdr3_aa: CASSPAAYSYNEQFF

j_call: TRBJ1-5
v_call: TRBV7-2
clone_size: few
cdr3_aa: CASSFDPKPAIGTYQPQHF